This T cell receptor beta chain appears in the sequencing data of a study of cytomegalovirus exposure and HLA in healthy donors. Study in general: In an early release, HLA-typed donors contributed 75 million to 85 million unique TCR sequences. Findings and caveats of the study: DRB1 had the most TCR associations and HLA-C the fewest, a later analysis found, with rates varying by HLA locus. When analyzed later, a missense DCLRE1C variant was found to be linked to TCR beta V- and J-gene trimming.

Points on this clone: Its antigen remains unknown.

Germline CDR1 is MDHEN and CDR2 is SYDVKM. CDR3 length equals 12 residues. V was clipped by 7 bases and J by 4 bases, with 11 bases between them. With 60 Vbeta and 13 Jbeta primers, the PCR was carried out. Profiled with immunoSEQ multiplex PCR; TCRdb holds only in-frame clones, not every one. In the table there are 150,000 to 200,000 clones, more than 70% of which are singletons. The chain joins TRBV28 to TRBJ2-7; D is possibly TRBD2 (6 bases). Sample: PBMCs. The clonotype was recovered from a man in his late teens or twenties in good health and CMV-seropositive. CDR3 protein: CASKGSGYEQYF. The CDR3 DNA sequence: TGTGCCAGCAAGGGTAGCGGATACGAGCAGTACTTC.